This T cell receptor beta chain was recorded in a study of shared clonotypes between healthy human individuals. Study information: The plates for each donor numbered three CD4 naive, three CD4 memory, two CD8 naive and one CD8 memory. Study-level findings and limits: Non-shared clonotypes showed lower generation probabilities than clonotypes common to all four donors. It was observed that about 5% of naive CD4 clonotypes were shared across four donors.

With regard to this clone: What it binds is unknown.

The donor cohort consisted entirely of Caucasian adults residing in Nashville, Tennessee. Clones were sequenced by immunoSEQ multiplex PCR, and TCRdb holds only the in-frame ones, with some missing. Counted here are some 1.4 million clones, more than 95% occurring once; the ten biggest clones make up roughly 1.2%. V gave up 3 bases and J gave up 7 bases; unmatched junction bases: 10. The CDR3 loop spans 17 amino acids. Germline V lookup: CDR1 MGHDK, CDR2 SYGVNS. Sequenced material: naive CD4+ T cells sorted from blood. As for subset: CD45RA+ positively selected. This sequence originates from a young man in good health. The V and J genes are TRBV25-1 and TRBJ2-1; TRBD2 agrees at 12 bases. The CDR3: CASSDHRLAGVSNEQFF. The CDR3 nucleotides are TGTGCCAGCAGTGATCACAGACTAGCGGGAGTGAGTAATGAGCAGTTCTTC.